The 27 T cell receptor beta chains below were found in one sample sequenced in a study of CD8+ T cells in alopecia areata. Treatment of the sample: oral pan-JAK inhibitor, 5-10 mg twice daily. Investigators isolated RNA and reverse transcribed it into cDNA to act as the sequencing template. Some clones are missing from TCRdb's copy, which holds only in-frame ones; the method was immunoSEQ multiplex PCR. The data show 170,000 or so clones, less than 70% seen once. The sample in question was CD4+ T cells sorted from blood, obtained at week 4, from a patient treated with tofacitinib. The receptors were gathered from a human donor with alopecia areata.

The CDR3 nucleotides are TGTGCCAGCAGACCCCACACAGATACGCAGTATTTT. This translates into CASRPHTDTQYF. This chain uses TRBV7-2 with TRBJ2-3; D unresolved. CDR1 SGHTA and CDR2 FQGNSA come from the germline V gene. The CDR3 length is 12 residues. Trimming took off 6 bases at V and 2 bases at J, with 6 bases between the two ends.

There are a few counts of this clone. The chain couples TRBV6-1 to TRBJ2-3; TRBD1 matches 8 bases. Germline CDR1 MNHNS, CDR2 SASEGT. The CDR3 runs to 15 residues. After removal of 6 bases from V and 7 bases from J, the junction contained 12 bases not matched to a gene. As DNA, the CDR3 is TGTGCCAGCAGCGTTCGACAGGGGCGAGGGAATACGCAGTATTTT. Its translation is CASSVRQGRGNTQYF.

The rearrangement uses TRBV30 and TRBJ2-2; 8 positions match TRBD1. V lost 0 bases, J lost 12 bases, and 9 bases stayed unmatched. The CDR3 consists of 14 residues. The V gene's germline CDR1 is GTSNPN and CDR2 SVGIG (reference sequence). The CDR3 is CAWSVLAGGKKLFF. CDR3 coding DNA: TGTGCCTGGAGTGTACTCGCAGGGGGCAAAAAGCTGTTTTTT.

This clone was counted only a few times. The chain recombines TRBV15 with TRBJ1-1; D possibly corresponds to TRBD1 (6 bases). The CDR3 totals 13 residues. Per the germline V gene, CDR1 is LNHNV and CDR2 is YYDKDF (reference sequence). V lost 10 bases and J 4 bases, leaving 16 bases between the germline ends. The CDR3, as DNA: TGTGCCATCCCAGCGGACAGTGGCACTGAAGCTTTCTTT. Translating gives CAIPADSGTEAFF.

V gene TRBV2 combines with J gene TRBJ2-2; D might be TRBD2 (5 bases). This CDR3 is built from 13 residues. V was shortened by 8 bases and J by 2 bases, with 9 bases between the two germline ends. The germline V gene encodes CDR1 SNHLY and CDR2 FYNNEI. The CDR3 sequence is CASSDSNTGELFF. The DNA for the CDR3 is TGTGCCAGCTCGGACTCCAACACCGGGGAGCTGTTTTTT.

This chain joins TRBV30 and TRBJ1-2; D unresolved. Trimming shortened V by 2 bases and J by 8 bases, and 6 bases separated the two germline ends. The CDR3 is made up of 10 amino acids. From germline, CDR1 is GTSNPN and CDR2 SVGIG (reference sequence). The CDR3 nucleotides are TGTGCCTGGAGTCCCCCCGGCTACACCTTC. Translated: CAWSPPGYTF. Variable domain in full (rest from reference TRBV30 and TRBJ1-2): SQTIHQWPATLVQPVGSPLSLECTVEGTSNPNLYWYRQAAGRGLQLLFYSVGIGQISSEVPQNLSASRPQDRQFILSSKKLLLSDSGFYLCAWSPPGYTFGSGTRLTVV.

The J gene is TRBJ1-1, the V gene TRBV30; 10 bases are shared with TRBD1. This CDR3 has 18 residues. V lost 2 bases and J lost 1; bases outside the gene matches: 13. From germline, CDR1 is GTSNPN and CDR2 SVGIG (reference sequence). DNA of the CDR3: TGTGCCTGGAGTCCCGGGACAGGGGTCGCCATCTGGAACACTGAAGCTTTCTTT. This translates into CAWSPGTGVAIWNTEAFF.

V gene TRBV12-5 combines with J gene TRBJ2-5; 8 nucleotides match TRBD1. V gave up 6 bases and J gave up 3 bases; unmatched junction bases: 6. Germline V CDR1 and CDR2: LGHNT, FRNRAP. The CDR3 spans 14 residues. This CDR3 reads CASGTGTGKETQYF. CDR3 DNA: TGTGCTAGTGGGACCGGGACAGGTAAAGAGACCCAGTACTTC.

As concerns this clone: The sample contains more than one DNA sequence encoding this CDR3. Here the CDR3 DNA reads TGTGCCAGCAGCTTATATGGGGGGGACACTGAAGCTTTCTTT. Translating gives CASSLYGGDTEAFF. The rearrangement links TRBV7-9 to TRBJ1-1; D is perhaps TRBD1 (5 bases). Looked up from germline, CDR1 is SEHNR and CDR2 is FQNEAQ (reference sequence). Trimming cost V 2 bases and J 3 bases, with 10 bases left between them. The CDR3 consists of 14 residues.

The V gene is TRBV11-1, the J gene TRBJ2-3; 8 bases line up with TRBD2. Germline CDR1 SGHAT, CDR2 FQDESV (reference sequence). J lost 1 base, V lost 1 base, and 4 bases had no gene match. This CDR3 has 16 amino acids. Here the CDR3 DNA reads TGTGCCAGCAGCTTAGTTCCGGGACTAGGCACAGATACGCAGTATTTT. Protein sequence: CASSLVPGLGTDTQYF. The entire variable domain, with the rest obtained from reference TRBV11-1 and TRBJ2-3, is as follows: EAEVAQSPRYKITEKSQAVAFWCDPISGHATLYWYRQILGQGPELLVQFQDESVVDDSQLPKDRFSAERLKGVDSTLKIQPAELGDSAMYLCASSLVPGLGTDTQYFGPGTRLTVL.

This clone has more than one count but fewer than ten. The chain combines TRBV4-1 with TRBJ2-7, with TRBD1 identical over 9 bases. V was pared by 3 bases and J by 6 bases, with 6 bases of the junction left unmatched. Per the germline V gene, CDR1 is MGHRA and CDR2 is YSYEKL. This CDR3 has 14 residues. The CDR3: CASSHTDRGGEQYF. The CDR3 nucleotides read TGCGCCAGCAGCCACACCGACAGGGGGGGCGAGCAGTACTTC.

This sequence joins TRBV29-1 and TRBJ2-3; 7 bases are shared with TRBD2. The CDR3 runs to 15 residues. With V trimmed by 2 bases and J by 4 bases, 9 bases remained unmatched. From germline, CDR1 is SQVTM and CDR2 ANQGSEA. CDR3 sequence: CSVEQAGVAPDTQYF. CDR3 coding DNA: TGCAGCGTTGAACAGGCGGGGGTGGCCCCAGATACGCAGTATTTT.

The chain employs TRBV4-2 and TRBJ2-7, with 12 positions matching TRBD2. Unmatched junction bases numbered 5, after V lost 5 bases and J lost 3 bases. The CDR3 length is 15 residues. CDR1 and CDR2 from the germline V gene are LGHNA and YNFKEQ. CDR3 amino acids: CASSVTSGGDYEQYF. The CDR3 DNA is TGTGCCAGCAGCGTGACTAGCGGGGGTGACTACGAGCAGTACTTC.

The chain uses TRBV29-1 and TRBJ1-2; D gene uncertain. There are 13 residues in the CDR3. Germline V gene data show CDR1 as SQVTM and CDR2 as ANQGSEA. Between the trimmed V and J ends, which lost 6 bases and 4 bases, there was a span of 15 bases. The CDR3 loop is CSVRFESFYGYTF. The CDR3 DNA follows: TGCAGCGTGAGGTTTGAGTCCTTCTATGGCTACACCTTC.

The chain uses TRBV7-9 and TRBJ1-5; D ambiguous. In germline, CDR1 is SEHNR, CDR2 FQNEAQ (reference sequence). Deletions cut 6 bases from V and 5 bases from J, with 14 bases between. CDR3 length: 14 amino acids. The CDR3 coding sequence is TGTGCCAGCAGTTCATCAGGAGCAGATCAGCCCCAGCATTTT. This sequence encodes CASSSSGADQPQHF.

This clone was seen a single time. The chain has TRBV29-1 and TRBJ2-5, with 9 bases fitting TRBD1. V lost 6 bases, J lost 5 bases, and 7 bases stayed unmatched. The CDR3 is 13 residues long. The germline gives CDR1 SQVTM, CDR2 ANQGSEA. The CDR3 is CSVRRTGDETQYF. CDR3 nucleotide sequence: TGCAGCGTCCGGAGGACAGGGGACGAGACCCAGTACTTC.

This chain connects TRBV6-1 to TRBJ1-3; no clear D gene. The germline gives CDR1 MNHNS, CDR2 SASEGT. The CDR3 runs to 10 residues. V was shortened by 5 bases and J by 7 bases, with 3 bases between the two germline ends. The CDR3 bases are TGTGCCAGCAGTAAGAACACCATATATTTT. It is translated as CASSKNTIYF.

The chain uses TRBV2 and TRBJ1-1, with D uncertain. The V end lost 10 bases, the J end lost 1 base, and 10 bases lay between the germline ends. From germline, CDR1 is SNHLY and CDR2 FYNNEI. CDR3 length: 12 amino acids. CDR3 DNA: TGTGCCACCGAGAAGGAGAACACTGAAGCTTTCTTT. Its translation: CATEKENTEAFF.

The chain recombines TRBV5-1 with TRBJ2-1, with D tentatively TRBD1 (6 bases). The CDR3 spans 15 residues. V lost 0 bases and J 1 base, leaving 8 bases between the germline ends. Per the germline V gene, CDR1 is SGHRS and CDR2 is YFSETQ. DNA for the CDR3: TGCGCCAGCAGCTTGGAGGGGGATTCCTACAATGAGCAGTTCTTC. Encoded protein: CASSLEGDSYNEQFF.

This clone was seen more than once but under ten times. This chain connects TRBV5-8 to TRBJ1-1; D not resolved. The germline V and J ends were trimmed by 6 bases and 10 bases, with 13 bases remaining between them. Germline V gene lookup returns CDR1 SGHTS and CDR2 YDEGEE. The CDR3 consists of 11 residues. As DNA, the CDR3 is TGTGCCAGCACCTACGGTTGGGGAGCTTTCTTT. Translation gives CASTYGWGAFF. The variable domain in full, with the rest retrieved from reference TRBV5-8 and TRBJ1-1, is EAGVTQSPTHLIKTRGQQATLRCSPISGHTSVYWYQQALGLGLQFLLWYDEGEERNRGNFPPRFSGRQFPNYSSELNVNALELEDSALYLCASTYGWGAFFGQGTRLTVV.

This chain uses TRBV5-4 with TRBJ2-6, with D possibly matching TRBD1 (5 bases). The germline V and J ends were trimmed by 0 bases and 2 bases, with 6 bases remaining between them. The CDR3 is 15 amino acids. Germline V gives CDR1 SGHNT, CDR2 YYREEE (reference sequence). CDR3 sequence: CASSLVGAGANVLTF. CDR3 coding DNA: TGTGCCAGCAGCTTGGTAGGGGCTGGGGCCAACGTCCTGACTTTC.

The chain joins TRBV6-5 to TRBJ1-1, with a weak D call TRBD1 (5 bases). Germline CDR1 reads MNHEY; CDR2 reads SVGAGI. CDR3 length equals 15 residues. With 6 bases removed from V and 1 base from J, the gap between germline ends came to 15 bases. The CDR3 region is CASRPAGGSNTEAFF. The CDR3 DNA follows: TGTGCCAGCAGACCCGCCGGGGGGTCGAACACTGAAGCTTTCTTT.

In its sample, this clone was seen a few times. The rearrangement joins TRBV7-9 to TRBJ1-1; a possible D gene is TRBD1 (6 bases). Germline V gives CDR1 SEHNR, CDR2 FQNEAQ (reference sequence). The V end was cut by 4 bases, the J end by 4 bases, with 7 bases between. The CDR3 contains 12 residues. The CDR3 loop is CASSSTGTEAFF. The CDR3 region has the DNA TGTGCCAGCAGCTCGACAGGCACTGAAGCTTTCTTT.

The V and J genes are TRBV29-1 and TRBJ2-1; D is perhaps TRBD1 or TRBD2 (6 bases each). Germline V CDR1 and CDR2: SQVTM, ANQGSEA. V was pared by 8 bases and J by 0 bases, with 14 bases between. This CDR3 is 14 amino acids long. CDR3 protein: CSTRGLSSYNEQFF. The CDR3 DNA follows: TGCAGCACCCGGGGGCTAAGCTCCTACAATGAGCAGTTCTTC.

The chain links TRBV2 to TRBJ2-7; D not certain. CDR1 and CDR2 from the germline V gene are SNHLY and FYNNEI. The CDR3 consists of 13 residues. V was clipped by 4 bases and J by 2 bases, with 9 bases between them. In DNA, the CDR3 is TGTGCCAGCAGTGGCAGGACCACCTACGAGCAGTACTTC. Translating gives CASSGRTTYEQYF.

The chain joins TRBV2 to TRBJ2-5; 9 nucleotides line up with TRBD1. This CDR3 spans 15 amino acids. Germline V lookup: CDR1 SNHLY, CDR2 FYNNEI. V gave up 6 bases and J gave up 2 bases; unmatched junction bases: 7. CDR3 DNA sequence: TGTGCCAGCAGCCGACCGGGACAGGGACAAGAGACCCAGTACTTC. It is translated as CASSRPGQGQETQYF. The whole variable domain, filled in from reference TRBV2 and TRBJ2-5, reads EPEVTQTPSHQVTQMGQEVILRCVPISNHLYFYWYRQILGQKVEFLVSFYNNEISEKSEIFDDQFSVERPDGSNFTLKIRSTKLEDSAMYFCASSRPGQGQETQYFGPGTRLLVL.

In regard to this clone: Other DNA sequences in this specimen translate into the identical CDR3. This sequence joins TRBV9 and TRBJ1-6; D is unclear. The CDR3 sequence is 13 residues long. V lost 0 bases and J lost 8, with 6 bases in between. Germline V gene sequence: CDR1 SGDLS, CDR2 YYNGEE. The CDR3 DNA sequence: TGTGCCAGCAGCGTAGTCGTTGATTCACCCCTCCACTTT. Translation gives CASSVVVDSPLHF.